The following is a T cell receptor (beta chain) sequence with its context. CDR1 is MNHEY, CDR2 SMNVEV, per germline (reference sequence). CDR3 length equals 17 residues. Trimming removed 3 bases from V and 0 bases from J; junction bases left unmatched: 2. These data belong to a study of blood T cell repertoires in COVID-19. Methods used by the authors: Estimates of nucleated cell counts were drawn from the amplification of reference gene primers. TCRdb keeps only in-frame clones here, not all; method: immunoSEQ multiplex PCR. V and J calls and clone size are given by that table; D and trimming were obtained from the DNA. Found here are roughly 280,000 clones, around 80% of them singletons; the top ten hold around 4%.

This chain joins TRBV27 and TRBJ1-6; 10 nucleotides agree with TRBD1. This TCR was recovered from a man aged 55-75 years with acute or convalescent COVID-19. Input material: peripheral blood. CDR3 coding DNA: TGTGCCAGCAGTTTCAGGACAGGGGGCTCCTATAATTCACCCCTCCACTTT. This translates into CASSFRTGGSYNSPLHF.